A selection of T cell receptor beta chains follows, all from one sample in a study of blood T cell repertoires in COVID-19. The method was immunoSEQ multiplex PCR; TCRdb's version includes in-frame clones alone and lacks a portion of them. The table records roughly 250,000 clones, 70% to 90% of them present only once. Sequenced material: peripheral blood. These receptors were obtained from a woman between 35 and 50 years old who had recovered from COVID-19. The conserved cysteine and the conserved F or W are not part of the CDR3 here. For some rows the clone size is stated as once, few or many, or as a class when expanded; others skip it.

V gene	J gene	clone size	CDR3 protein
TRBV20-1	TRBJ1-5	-	SASRVGRGNQPQH
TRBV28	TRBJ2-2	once	ASSSGLNTGELF
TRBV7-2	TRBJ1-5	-	ASSGQGFGNQPQH
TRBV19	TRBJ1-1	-	ASSIDPDDRKNTEAF
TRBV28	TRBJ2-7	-	ASSLEQGVGWSYEQY
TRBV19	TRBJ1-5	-	ASSIAGGVNNQPQH
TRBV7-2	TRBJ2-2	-	ASSLGTGLWTGELF
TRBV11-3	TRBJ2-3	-	ASSLGASGRTDTQY
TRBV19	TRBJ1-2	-	ASIKTGALTFEGYT
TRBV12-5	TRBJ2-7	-	ASGLTRGQGAYEQY
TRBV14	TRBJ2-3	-	ASSPAPGGTQY
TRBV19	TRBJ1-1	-	ASSITVSTEAF
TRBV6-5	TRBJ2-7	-	ASSYSIQAPYEQY
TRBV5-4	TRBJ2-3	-	ASSSRQGTDTQY
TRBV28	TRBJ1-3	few	ASRDGDRAGNTIY
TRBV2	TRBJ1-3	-	ASSVGRGTGNTIY
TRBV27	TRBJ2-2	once	ASCLGGGGGNTGELF
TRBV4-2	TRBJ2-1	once	ASSQDLVTSGGVNEQF
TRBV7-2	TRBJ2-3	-	ASSQTPGTDTQY
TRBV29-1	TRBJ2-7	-	SVAGGRVAYEQY
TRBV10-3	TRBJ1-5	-	AISGAGDQPQH
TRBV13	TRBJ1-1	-	ATPRAGAGLTEAF
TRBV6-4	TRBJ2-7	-	ANQHGVIEQY
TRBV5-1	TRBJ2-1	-	ASSLGQGLINEQF
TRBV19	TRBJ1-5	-	ASSIMGQGASSNQPQH
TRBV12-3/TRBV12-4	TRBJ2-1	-	ASSPGQVNEQF
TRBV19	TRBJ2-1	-	ASSIGTGTVARNEQF
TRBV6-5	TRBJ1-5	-	ASTTGDSNQPQH
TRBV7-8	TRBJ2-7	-	ASSLVAGASPPYEQY
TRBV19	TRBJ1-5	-	ASSIGGNQPQH
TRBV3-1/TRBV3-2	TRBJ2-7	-	ASSHGVEQY
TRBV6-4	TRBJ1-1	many	ASSEGGHTEAF
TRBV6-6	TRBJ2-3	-	ASSYGTSGGTDTQY
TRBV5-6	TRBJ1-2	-	ASSLAGGQDGYT
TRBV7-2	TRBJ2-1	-	ASSPLGSSYNEQF
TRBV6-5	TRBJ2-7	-	ASSYRGTYEQY
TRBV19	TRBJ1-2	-	ASNPTGVNYGYT
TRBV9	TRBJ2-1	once	ASSTRQGQGDEQF
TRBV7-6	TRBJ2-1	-	ASSPGYLLYNEQF
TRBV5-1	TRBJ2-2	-	ASSPFGGANTGELF